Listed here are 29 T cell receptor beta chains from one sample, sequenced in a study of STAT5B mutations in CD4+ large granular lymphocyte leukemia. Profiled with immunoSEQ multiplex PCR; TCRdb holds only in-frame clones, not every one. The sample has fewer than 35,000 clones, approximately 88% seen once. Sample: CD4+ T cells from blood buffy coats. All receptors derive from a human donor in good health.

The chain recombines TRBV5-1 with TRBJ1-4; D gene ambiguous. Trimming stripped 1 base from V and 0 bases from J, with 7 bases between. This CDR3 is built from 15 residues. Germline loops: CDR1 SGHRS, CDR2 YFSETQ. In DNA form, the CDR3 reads TGCGCCAGCAGCTTGATAGGCGCAACTAATGAAAAACTGTTTTTT. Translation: CASSLIGATNEKLFF.

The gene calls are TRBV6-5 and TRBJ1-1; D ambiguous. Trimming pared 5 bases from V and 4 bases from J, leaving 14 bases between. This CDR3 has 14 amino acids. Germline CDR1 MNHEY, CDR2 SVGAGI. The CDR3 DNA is TGTGCCAGCAGTGACCGGGATAAGGGCACTGAAGCTTTCTTT. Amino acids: CASSDRDKGTEAFF.

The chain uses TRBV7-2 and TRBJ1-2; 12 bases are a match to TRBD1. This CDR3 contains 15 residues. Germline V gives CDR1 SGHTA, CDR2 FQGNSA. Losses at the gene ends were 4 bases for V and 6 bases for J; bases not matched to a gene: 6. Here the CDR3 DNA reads TGTGCCAGCAGCTCCAGGGACAGGGGGCTAGATGGCTACACCTTC. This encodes CASSSRDRGLDGYTF. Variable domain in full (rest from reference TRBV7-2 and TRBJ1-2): GAGVSQSPSNKVTEKGKDVELRCDPISGHTALYWYRQSLGQGLEFLIYFQGNSAPDKSGLPSDRFSAERTGGSVSTLTIQRTQQEDSAVYLCASSSRDRGLDGYTFGSGTRLTVV.

CDR3 nucleotide sequence: TGCAGCGTTGGGGCAGGTTCAAATGGCTACACCTTC. This codes for CSVGAGSNGYTF. This sequence joins TRBV29-1 and TRBJ1-2; D uncertain. CDR1 and CDR2 from the germline V gene are SQVTM and ANQGSEA. The CDR3 extends over 12 amino acids. Trimming shortened V by 4 bases and J by 6 bases, and 12 bases separated the two germline ends.

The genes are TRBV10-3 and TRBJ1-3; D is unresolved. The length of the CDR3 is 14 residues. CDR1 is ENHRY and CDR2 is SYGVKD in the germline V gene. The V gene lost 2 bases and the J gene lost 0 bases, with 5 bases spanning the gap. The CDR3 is CAISEDPSGNTIYF. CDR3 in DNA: TGTGCCATCAGTGAGGACCCCTCTGGAAACACCATATATTTT.

The CDR3 nucleotides are TGTGCCAGCAGCACTCAAGGACTAGCGGTCACAGATACGCAGTATTTT. This gives the protein CASSTQGLAVTDTQYF. The chain employs TRBV7-2 and TRBJ2-3; 10 positions match TRBD2. After removal of 5 bases from V and 2 bases from J, the junction contained 7 bases not matched to a gene. CDR1 is SGHTA, CDR2 FQGNSA, per germline. This CDR3 spans 16 amino acids.

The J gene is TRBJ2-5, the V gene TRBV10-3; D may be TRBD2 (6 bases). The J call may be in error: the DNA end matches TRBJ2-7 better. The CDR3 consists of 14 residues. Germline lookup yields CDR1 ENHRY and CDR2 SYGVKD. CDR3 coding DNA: TGTGCCACCAATACGGGACTTCTCTCCTACGAGCAGTACTTC. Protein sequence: CATNTGLLSYEQYF.

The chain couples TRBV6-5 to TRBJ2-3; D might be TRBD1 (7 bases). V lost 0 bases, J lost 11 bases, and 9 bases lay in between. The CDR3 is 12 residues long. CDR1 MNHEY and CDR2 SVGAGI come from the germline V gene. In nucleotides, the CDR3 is TGTGCCAGCAGTTACTCGCGGGACAGGCAGTATTTT. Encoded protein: CASSYSRDRQYF.

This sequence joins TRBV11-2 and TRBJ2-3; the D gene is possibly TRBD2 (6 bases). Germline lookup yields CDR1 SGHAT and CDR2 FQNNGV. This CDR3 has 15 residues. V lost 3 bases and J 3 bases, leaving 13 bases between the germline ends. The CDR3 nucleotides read TGTGCCAGCAGCTTTCGGAGCGGGCGAACAGATACGCAGTATTTT. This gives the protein CASSFRSGRTDTQYF.

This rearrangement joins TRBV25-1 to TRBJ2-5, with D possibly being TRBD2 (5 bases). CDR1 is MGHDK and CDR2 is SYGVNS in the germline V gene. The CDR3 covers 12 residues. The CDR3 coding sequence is TGTGCTGGCGGGCCCCCGGGGGAGACCCAGTACTTC. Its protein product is CAGGPPGETQYF.

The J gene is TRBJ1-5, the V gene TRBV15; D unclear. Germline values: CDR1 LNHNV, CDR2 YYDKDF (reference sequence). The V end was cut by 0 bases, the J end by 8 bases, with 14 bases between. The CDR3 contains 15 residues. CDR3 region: CATSRDVALGEPQHF. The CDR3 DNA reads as TGTGCCACCAGCAGAGATGTGGCCCTGGGCGAGCCCCAGCATTTT. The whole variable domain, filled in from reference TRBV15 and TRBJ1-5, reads DAMVIQNPRYQVTQFGKPVTLSCSQTLNHNVMYWYQQKSSQAPKLLFHYYDKDFNNEADTPDNFQSRRPNTSFCFLDIRSPGLGDTAMYLCATSRDVALGEPQHFGDGTRLSIL.

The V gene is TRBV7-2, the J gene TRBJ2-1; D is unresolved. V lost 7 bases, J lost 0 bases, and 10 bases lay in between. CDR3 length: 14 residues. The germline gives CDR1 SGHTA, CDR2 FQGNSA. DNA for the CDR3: TGTGCCAGCATGGAGAGCAGCTCCTACAATGAGCAGTTCTTC. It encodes CASMESSSYNEQFF. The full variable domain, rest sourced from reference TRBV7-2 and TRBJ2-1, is GAGVSQSPSNKVTEKGKDVELRCDPISGHTALYWYRQSLGQGLEFLIYFQGNSAPDKSGLPSDRFSAERTGGSVSTLTIQRTQQEDSAVYLCASMESSSYNEQFFGPGTRLTVL.

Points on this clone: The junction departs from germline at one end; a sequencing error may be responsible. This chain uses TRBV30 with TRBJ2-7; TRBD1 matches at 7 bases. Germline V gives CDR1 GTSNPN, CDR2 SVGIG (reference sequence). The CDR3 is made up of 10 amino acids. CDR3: CACLGTVQVF. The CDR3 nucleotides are TGTGCCTGCCTCGGGACAGTTCAAGTCTTC. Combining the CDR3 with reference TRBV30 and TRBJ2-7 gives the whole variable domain SQTIHQWPATLVQPVGSPLSLECTVEGTSNPNLYWYRQAAGRGLQLLFYSVGIGQISSEVPQNLSASRPQDRQFILSSKKLLLSDSGFYLCACLGTVQVFGPGTRLTVT.

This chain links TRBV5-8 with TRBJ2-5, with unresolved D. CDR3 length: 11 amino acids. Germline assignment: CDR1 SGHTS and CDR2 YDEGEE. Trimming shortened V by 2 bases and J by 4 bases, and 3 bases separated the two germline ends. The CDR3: CASSLRETQYF. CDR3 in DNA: TGTGCCAGCAGCTTAAGAGAGACCCAGTACTTC.

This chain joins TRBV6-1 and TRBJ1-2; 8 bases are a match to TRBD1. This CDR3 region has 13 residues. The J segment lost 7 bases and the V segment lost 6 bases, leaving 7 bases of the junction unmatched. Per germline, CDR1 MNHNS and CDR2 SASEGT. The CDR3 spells CASRPTGEAGYTF. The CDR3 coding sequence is TGTGCCAGCAGACCGACAGGGGAAGCTGGCTACACCTTC.

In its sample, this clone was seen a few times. The CDR3 DNA reads as TGTGCCAGCAGTGACCGGGGCCGAGTGAACACTGAAGCTTTCTTT. It is translated as CASSDRGRVNTEAFF. The J gene is TRBJ1-1, the V gene TRBV2; a possible D gene is TRBD1 (5 bases). Germline V gene sequence: CDR1 SNHLY, CDR2 FYNNEI. The V and J ends lost 3 bases and 0 bases respectively, with 11 bases between them. The CDR3 covers 15 residues.

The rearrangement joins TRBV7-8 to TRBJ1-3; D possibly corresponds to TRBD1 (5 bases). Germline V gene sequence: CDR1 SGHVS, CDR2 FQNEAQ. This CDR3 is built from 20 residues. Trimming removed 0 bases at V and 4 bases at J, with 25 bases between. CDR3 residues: CASSLAFVQGGSLRGNTIYF. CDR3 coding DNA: TGTGCCAGCAGCTTAGCTTTCGTGCAGGGAGGTAGTCTGCGGGGAAACACCATATATTTT.

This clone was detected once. In DNA form, the CDR3 reads TGCAGTGCTTTCAGGGAAGAGACCCAGTACTTC. This encodes CSAFREETQYF. This chain uses TRBV20-1 with TRBJ2-5; weak D call: TRBD1 (5 bases). Trimming shortened V by 5 bases and J by 3 bases, and 7 bases separated the two germline ends. CDR1 is DFQATT and CDR2 is SNEGSKA in the germline V gene (reference sequence). The length of the CDR3 is 11 residues.

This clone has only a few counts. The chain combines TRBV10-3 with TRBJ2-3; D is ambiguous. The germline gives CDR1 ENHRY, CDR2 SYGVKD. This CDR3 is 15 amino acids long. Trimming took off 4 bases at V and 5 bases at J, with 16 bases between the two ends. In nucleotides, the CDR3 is TGTGCCATCAGTGCGCCGGATCGGGCCAAAGATACGCAGTATTTT. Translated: CAISAPDRAKDTQYF.

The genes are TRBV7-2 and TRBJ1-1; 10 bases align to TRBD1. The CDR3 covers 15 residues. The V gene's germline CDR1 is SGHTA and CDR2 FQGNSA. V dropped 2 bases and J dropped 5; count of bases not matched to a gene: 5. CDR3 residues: CASSLTTGGRTEAFF. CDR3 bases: TGTGCCAGCAGCTTAACGACAGGGGGCAGGACTGAAGCTTTCTTT.

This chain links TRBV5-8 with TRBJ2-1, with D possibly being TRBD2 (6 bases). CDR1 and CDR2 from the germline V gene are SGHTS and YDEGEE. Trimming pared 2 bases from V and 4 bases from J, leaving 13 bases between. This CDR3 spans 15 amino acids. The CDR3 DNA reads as TGTGCCAGCAGCTTCCTATTTGCGGGGTACAATGAGCAGTTCTTC. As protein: CASSFLFAGYNEQFF.

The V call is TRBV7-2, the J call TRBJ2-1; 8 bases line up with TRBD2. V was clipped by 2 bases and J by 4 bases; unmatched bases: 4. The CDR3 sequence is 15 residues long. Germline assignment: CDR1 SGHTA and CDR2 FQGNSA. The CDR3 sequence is CASSLLSGGYNEQFF. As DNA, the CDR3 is TGTGCCAGCAGCTTACTAAGCGGGGGTTACAATGAGCAGTTCTTC.

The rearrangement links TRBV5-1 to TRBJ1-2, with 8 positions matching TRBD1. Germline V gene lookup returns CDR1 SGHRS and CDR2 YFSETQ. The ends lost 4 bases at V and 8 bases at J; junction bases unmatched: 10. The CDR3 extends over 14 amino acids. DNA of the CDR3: TGCGCCAGCAGCCAGGGACAGGAGGTAGGAGGCTACACCTTC. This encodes CASSQGQEVGGYTF.

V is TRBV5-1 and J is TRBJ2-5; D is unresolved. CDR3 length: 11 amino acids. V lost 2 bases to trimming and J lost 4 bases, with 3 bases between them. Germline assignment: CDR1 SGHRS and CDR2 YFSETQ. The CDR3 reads CASSFSETQYF. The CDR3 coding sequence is TGCGCCAGCAGCTTTTCAGAGACCCAGTACTTC. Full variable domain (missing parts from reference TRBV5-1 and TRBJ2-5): KAGVTQTPRYLIKTRGQQVTLSCSPISGHRSVSWYQQTPGQGLQFLFEYFSETQRNKGNFPGRFSGRQFSNSRSEMNVSTLELGDSALYLCASSFSETQYFGPGTRLLVL.

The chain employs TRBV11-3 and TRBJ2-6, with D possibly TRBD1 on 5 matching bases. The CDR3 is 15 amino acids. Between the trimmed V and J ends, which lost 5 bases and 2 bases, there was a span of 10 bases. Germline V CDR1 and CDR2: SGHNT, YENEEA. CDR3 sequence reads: CASSPRVTGANVLTF. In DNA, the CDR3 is TGTGCCAGCAGCCCCAGGGTTACTGGGGCCAACGTCCTGACTTTC.

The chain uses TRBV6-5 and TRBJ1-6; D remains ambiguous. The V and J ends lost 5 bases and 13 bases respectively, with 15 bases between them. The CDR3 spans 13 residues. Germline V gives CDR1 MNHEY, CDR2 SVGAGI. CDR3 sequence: CASSASTGVPLHF. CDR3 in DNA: TGTGCCAGCAGTGCCTCGACCGGGGTGCCCCTCCACTTT.

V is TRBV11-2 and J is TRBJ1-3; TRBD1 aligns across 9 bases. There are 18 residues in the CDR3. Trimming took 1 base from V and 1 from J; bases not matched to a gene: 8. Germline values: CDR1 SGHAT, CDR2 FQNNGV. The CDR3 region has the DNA TGTGCCAGCAGCTTAGTAGGGACAGGGTATTTTTCTGGAAACACCATATATTTT. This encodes CASSLVGTGYFSGNTIYF.

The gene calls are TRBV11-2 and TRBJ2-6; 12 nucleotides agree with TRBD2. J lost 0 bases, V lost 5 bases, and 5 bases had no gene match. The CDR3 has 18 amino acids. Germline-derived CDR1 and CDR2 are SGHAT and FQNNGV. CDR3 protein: CASSPRLAGASGANVLTF. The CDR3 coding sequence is TGTGCCAGCAGCCCTCGACTAGCGGGGGCCTCTGGGGCCAACGTCCTGACTTTC.

The CDR3 spells CASSKSMGLGFF. CDR3 DNA: TGTGCCAGCAGCAAGAGTATGGGGCTAGGATTCTTC. V and J are TRBV7-8 and TRBJ2-1; maybe TRBD1 (5 bases). CDR1 and CDR2 from the germline V gene are SGHVS and FQNEAQ. V lost 5 bases to trimming and J lost 16 bases, with 18 bases between them. The CDR3 covers 12 residues.